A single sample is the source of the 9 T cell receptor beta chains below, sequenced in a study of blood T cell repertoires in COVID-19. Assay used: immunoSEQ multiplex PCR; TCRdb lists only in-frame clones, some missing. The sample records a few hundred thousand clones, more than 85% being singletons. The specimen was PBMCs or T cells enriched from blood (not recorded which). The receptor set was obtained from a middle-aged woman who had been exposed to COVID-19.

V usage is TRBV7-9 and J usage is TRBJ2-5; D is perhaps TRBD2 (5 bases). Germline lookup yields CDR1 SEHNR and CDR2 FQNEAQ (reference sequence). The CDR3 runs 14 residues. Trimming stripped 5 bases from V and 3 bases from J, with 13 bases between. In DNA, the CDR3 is TGTGCCAGCAGCACCCGTAGCGTCAAAGAGACCCAGTACTTC. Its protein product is CASSTRSVKETQYF.

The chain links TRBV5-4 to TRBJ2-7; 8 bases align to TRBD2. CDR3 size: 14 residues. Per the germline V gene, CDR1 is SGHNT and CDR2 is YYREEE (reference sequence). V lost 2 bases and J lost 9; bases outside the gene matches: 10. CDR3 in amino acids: CASSLAGEAMVQYF. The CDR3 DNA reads TGTGCCAGCAGCTTAGCGGGAGAAGCAATGGTGCAGTACTTC. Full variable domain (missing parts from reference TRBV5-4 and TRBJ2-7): ETGVTQSPTHLIKTRGQQVTLRCSSQSGHNTVSWYQQALGQGPQFIFQYYREEENGRGNFPPRFSGLQFPNYSSELNVNALELDDSALYLCASSLAGEAMVQYFGPGTRLTVT.

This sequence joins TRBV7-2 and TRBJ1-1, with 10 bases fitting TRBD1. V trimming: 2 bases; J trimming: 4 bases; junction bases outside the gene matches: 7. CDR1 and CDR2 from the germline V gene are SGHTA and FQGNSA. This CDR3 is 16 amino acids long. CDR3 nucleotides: TGTGCCAGCAGCTTAAGACAGGGGGCTGGGAGCACTGAAGCTTTCTTT. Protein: CASSLRQGAGSTEAFF.

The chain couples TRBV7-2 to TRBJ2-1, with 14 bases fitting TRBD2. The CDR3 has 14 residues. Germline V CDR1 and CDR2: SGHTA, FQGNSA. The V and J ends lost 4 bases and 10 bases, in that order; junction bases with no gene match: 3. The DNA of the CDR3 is TGTGCCAGCAGCTCAAGGACTAGCGGGAGGGAGCAGTTCTTC. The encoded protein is CASSSRTSGREQFF.

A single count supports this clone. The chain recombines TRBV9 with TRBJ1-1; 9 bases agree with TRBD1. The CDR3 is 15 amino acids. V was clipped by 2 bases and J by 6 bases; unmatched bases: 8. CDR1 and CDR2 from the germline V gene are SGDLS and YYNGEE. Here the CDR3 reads CASSVSGQGWAEAFF. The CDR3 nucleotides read TGTGCCAGCAGCGTTTCTGGACAGGGGTGGGCTGAAGCTTTCTTT.

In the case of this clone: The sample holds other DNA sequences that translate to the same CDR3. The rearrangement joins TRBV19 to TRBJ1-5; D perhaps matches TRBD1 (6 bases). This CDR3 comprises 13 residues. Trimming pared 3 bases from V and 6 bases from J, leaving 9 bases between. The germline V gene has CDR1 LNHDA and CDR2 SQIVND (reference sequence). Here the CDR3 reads CASSMTGTQPQHF. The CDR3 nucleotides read TGTGCCAGTAGTATGACAGGTACTCAGCCCCAGCATTTT.

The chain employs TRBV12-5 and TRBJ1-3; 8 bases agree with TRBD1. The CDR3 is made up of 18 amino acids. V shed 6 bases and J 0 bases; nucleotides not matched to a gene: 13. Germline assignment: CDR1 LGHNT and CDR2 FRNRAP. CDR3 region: CASGKTQKDRDSGNTIYF. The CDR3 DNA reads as TGTGCTAGTGGAAAAACCCAAAAGGACAGGGACTCTGGAAACACCATATATTTT.

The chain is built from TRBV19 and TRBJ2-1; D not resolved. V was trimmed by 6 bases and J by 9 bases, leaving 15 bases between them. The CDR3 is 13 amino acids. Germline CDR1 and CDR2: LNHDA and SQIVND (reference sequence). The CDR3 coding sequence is TGTGCCAGTAGGATGACACGACGCAGTGAGCAGTTCTTC. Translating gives CASRMTRRSEQFF. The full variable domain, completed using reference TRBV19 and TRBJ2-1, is DGGITQSPKYLFRKEGQNVTLSCEQNLNHDAMYWYRQDPGQGLRLIYYSQIVNDFQKGDIAEGYSVSREKKESFPLTVTSAQKNPTAFYLCASRMTRRSEQFFGPGTRLTVL.

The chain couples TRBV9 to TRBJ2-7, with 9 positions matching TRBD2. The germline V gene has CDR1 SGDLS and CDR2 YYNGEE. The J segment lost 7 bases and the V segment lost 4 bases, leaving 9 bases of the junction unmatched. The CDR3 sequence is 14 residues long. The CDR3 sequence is CASSSHSGRDEQYF. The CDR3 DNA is TGTGCCAGCAGCTCCCATAGCGGGAGAGATGAGCAGTACTTC.